These 8 T cell receptor beta chains originate from one sample sequenced in a study of CD8+ T cells in alopecia areata. Collected material from alopecia areata patients comprised lesional scalp punch biopsies and peripheral blood. The sequencing template was cDNA reverse transcribed from extracted RNA. Repertoires were generated with immunoSEQ multiplex PCR, while TCRdb's copy carries only in-frame clones and drops some. The top ten hold 6% to 7.5% of the sample, which has about 19,000 clones, more than 60% seen once. Sequencing was performed on skin, taken at week 0. The source of these receptors is a human donor with alopecia areata.

V gene TRBV14 combines with J gene TRBJ2-4, with D perhaps TRBD1 (6 bases). Germline V gene data show CDR1 as SGHDN and CDR2 as FVKESK. V was cut by 4 bases and J by 0 bases, with 13 bases left in between. This CDR3 comprises 16 residues. CDR3 loop: CASSRTLGGAKNIQYF. DNA for the CDR3: TGTGCCAGCAGCCGGACCTTAGGGGGAGCCAAAAACATTCAGTACTTC.

The V and J genes are TRBV5-4 and TRBJ2-5, with D possibly called TRBD1 or TRBD2 (6 bases each). CDR1 SGHNT and CDR2 YYREEE come from the germline V gene (reference sequence). The CDR3 extends over 15 amino acids. The V end lost 1 base, the J end lost 4 bases, and 14 bases lay between the germline ends. CDR3 amino acids: CASSLRTAGGETQYF. CDR3 sequence (DNA): TGTGCCAGCAGCTTGCGGACAGCGGGTGGAGAGACCCAGTACTTC.

This clone showed up just a few times. This rearrangement joins TRBV4-1 to TRBJ1-2; tentative D call: TRBD1 (5 bases). Germline CDR1 MGHRA, CDR2 YSYEKL. V lost 0 bases and J lost 4, with 18 bases in between. CDR3 length equals 17 residues. As DNA, the CDR3 is TGCGCCAGCAGCCAAGAATTAGGGGCAACCTCTAGCTATGGCTACACCTTC. Translating gives CASSQELGATSSYGYTF.

The chain couples TRBV7-2 to TRBJ2-3; D might be TRBD2 (6 bases). The CDR3 contains 14 residues. The ends were cut back, 2 bases at V and 4 bases at J, with 10 bases in the middle. Germline lookup yields CDR1 SGHTA and CDR2 FQGNSA. The CDR3 DNA follows: TGTGCCAGCAGCTTAAGTTGGGGGGCAGATACGCAGTATTTT. It codes for CASSLSWGADTQYF.

This clone came up a few times. The V gene is TRBV7-2, the J gene TRBJ2-6; no definite D call. The CDR3 runs 15 residues. V shed 5 bases and J shed 2 bases, with 10 bases lying between them. Germline V lookup: CDR1 SGHTA, CDR2 FQGNSA. CDR3 nucleotides: TGTGCCAGCAGCCCGCGGAAGGCTGGGGCCAACGTCCTGACTTTC. This sequence encodes CASSPRKAGANVLTF.

The chain has TRBV4-3 and TRBJ1-2, with 7 bases lining up with TRBD1. The length of the CDR3 is 14 residues. Germline V gene data show CDR1 as LGHNA and CDR2 as YSLEER. Trimming removed 1 base from V and 7 bases from J; junction bases left unmatched: 6. The CDR3 here is CASSQGTTGAGYTF. The CDR3 nucleotides are TGCGCCAGCAGCCAAGGGACAACAGGGGCTGGCTACACCTTC.

This chain connects TRBV7-2 to TRBJ1-2, with 8 bases fitting TRBD1. J lost 6 bases, V lost 1 base, and 1 base had no gene match. The CDR3 extends over 13 amino acids. Germline assignment: CDR1 SGHTA and CDR2 FQGNSA. CDR3 protein: CASSLGTGNGYTF. The CDR3 nucleotides are TGTGCCAGCAGCTTAGGGACAGGGAATGGCTACACCTTC.

The chain is built from TRBV14 and TRBJ2-1; D tentatively reads TRBD1 or TRBD2 (5 bases each). There are 13 residues in the CDR3. Germline CDR1 is SGHDN and CDR2 is FVKESK. V lost 1 base and J 14 bases, leaving 15 bases between the germline ends. CDR3 amino acids: CASSQGTGLKKFF. CDR3 nucleotide sequence: TGTGCCAGCAGCCAAGGAACGGGGCTAAAGAAGTTCTTC.